One and the same sample provided the 11 T cell receptor beta chains below, sequenced in a study of tumor-infiltrating lymphocytes in primary liver carcinoma. Making TCR beta cDNA involved around 510 ng total RNA and a constant-region primer. Construction of TCR beta libraries relied on three successive nested multiplex PCR rounds employing slightly modified ARM-PCR. Investigators reported that the first two PCR rounds, at 10 to 11 cycles each, used TRBV1-TRBV30 forward primers with a C-beta reverse primer. One entry per CDR3 protein, called by TCRdb with MiXCR from the multiplex PCR reads. The data show about 180,000 distinct CDR3 sequences, over 50% seen once. Germline DNA was also extracted, and blood RNA derived from unsorted whole blood. Input material: peripheral blood. The receptors originated from a man aged 35 to 55 with primary liver carcinoma and hepatitis B virus infection.

V is TRBV11-2 and J is TRBJ2-7; no clear D gene. Looked up from germline, CDR1 is SGHAT and CDR2 is FQNNGV. V lost 0 bases, J lost 9 bases, and 6 bases lay in between. The CDR3 is 11 amino acids. The CDR3 DNA reads as TGTGCCAGCAGCTTAGAATCCGGGCAGTACTTC. Protein: CASSLESGQYF.

Worth noting for this clonotype: With a much larger clone just one base away, this may be a read error. The CDR3 DNA sequence: TGTGCCAGCCTCGGGGGGCAGGGAGCCCGGGAGCTGTTTTTT. This codes for CASLGGQGARELFF. The chain links TRBV28 to TRBJ2-2; D perhaps matches TRBD2 (7 bases). CDR3 length: 14 amino acids. Germline V lookup: CDR1 MDHEN, CDR2 SYDVKM. The V end was cut by 8 bases, the J end by 9 bases, with 19 bases between.

The chain combines TRBV6-1 with TRBJ1-1; D is perhaps TRBD1 (5 bases). The CDR3 runs 12 residues. Germline V gene lookup returns CDR1 MNHNS and CDR2 SASEGT. The V end was cut by 7 bases, the J end by 5 bases, with 11 bases between. The CDR3: CASTLGVTEAFF. Written as DNA, the CDR3 is TGTGCCAGCACCTTAGGGGTAACTGAAGCTTTCTTT.

The rearrangement uses TRBV12-3 or TRBV12-4 and TRBJ1-1; D possibly corresponds to TRBD1 (5 bases). CDR3 size: 15 residues. V dropped 4 bases and J dropped 4 bases, with 16 bases sitting between them. CDR3 region: CASSSERGRATEAFF. For the CDR3, the DNA is TGTGCCAGCAGTTCTGAAAGGGGAAGGGCCACTGAAGCTTTCTTT.

The CDR3 DNA is TGTGCCAGCAGTACCCGGACTAGCGGGAGGGTCAATGAGCAGTTCTTC. It encodes CASSTRTSGRVNEQFF. The rearrangement joins TRBV6-2 or TRBV6-3 to TRBJ2-1; 15 bases fit TRBD2. Germline V gives CDR1 MNHEY, CDR2 SVGEGT. V lost 5 bases to trimming and J lost 6 bases; unmatched junction nucleotides: 5. The length of the CDR3 is 16 residues.

Remarks on this clonotype: Relative to the germline gene, one junction end is altered; a read error may explain this. The CDR3 spells CASSSNPQPNAEAFF. DNA of the CDR3: TGTGCCAGCAGTTCAAACCCACAGCCGAACGCTGAAGCTTTCTTT. This rearrangement joins TRBV6-5 to TRBJ1-1; D is unresolved. The CDR3 is made up of 15 amino acids. Germline V lookup: CDR1 MNHEY, CDR2 SVGAGI.

This clonotype occurred a few times. This rearrangement joins TRBV12-3 or TRBV12-4 to TRBJ2-7, with 7 nucleotides matching TRBD1. The junction had 7 bases not matched to a gene; V was cut back by 5 bases and J by 3 bases. This CDR3 spans 14 amino acids. DNA of the CDR3: TGTGCCAGCAGTCCCGGACAGGCCGGCTACGAGCAGTACTTC. Protein sequence: CASSPGQAGYEQYF.

As concerns this clonotype: A much larger clone lies one base from this, so it may be a read error. J is TRBJ1-5 and V is TRBV4-1; D call uncertain. The V gene lost 0 bases and the J gene lost 8 bases, with 5 bases spanning the gap. The CDR3 is 12 residues long. The germline CDR1 and CDR2 sequences are MGHRA and YSYEKL. The CDR3 coding sequence is TGCGCCAGCAGCCAAGATCATGAGCCCCAGCATTTT. Its translation: CASSQDHEPQHF.

Notes on this clonotype: One end of the junction does not line up with germline, which may come from a read error. The CDR3 DNA sequence: TGTGCCAGCAGTTACGAAAAGATCCAGGCAGGGGTTAATTCACCTCTCCACTTT. Its translation is CASSYEKIQAGVNSPLHF. This chain uses TRBV6-5 with TRBJ1-6; possible D gene TRBD1, 6 bases. This CDR3 has 18 amino acids. In germline, CDR1 is MNHEY, CDR2 SVGAGI.

In the case of this clonotype: A read error may explain this, as a much larger clone is one base away. This sequence joins TRBV4-1 and TRBJ2-2; TRBD1 aligns across 7 bases. The germline V gene encodes CDR1 MGHRA and CDR2 YSYEKL. CDR3 size: 14 residues. CDR3 DNA sequence: TGCGCCATCAGCCAGACAGGGAATACCGGGGAGCTGTTTTTT. This translates into CAISQTGNTGELFF.

This sequence joins TRBV11-2 and TRBJ2-7; D is uncertain. V lost 0 bases, J lost 6 bases, and 15 bases lay in between. The germline gives CDR1 SGHAT, CDR2 FQNNGV. There are 15 residues in the CDR3. The CDR3: CASSLEPEHGTEQYF. For the CDR3, the DNA is TGTGCCAGCAGCTTAGAACCGGAACATGGAACCGAGCAGTACTTC.